The 2 T cell receptor beta chains presented below share a single source sample, sequenced in a study of blood T cell repertoires in COVID-19. Sequenced by immunoSEQ multiplex PCR; TCRdb stores in-frame clones only, minus some. Of around 250,000 clones in the sample, roughly 90% were seen once. The sample consisted of peripheral blood. The receptor set was obtained from a woman aged 40 to 50 who had recovered from COVID-19.

The rearrangement joins TRBV24-1 to TRBJ1-2; tentatively, D is TRBD1 (5 bases). The CDR3 runs to 14 residues. CDR1 and CDR2 from the germline V gene are KGHDR and SFDVKD. V lost 3 bases and J lost 1, with 8 bases in between. The CDR3 region has the DNA TGTGCCACCAGTGATGCCAGGGTTAACTATGGCTACACCTTC. Its protein is CATSDARVNYGYTF.

The chain recombines TRBV5-1 with TRBJ1-6; maybe TRBD1 (6 bases). This CDR3 is 15 amino acids long. The germline gives CDR1 SGHRS, CDR2 YFSETQ. Trimming cost V 4 bases and J 7 bases, with 15 bases left between them. In DNA form, the CDR3 reads TGCGCCAGCAGCGGGCCGGGACAAACCAATTCACCCCTCCACTTT. It codes for CASSGPGQTNSPLHF.